This TCR beta chain is drawn from a study of blood T cell repertoires in COVID-19. Background on the study: Samples taken during acute and convalescent COVID-19 were collected in the United States, Italy and Spain. From T cells, B-cell-depleted T cells, or PBMCs came the material, which was cDNA or gDNA.

Original processing notes: Using reference gene primer amplification, nucleated cell counts were estimated. Sequencing used immunoSEQ multiplex PCR; TCRdb keeps in-frame clones, though not all of them. V, J and clone size are taken as reported in that table, and D and trimming were inferred from the DNA itself. The sample holds about 200,000 clones, 70% to 85% seen once. From germline, CDR1 is LNHDA and CDR2 SQIVND (reference sequence). V dropped 5 bases and J dropped 2; count of bases not matched to a gene: 5. CDR3 length equals 16 residues. The sample comprised peripheral blood. The source is a man aged 45 to 65 with active or convalescent COVID-19. The gene calls are TRBV19 and TRBJ2-5; 13 nucleotides line up with TRBD2. Here the CDR3 DNA reads TGTGCCAGTAGTCTAGGACTAGCGGGGGTTCAAGAGACCCAGTACTTC. Translated, it gives CASSLGLAGVQETQYF. Filled out from reference TRBV19 and TRBJ2-5, the complete variable domain reads DGGITQSPKYLFRKEGQNVTLSCEQNLNHDAMYWYRQDPGQGLRLIYYSQIVNDFQKGDIAEGYSVSREKKESFPLTVTSAQKNPTAFYLCASSLGLAGVQETQYFGPGTRLLVL.